The 5 T cell receptor beta chains in this list originate from one sample, sequenced in a study of T cell responses to AZD1222 COVID-19 vaccine. The protocol was immunoSEQ multiplex PCR, while the TCRdb copy is restricted to in-frame clones and leaves out a portion. The table shows about 150,000 clones, with less than 95% occurring only once. The sequencing here drew on peripheral blood, taken on day 0 of AZD1222 vaccination. These receptors originate from an adult in good health.

The chain is built from TRBV25-1 and TRBJ1-1, with D perhaps TRBD1 (6 bases). Germline V gene data show CDR1 as MGHDK and CDR2 as SYGVNS. The CDR3 has 15 residues. V dropped 10 bases and J dropped 4 bases, with 22 bases sitting between them. The CDR3 spells CAITGRWGAGTEAFF. The DNA of the CDR3 is TGTGCCATCACGGGGAGGTGGGGGGCCGGCACTGAAGCTTTCTTT. The variable domain in full, completed from reference TRBV25-1 and TRBJ1-1, reads EADIYQTPRYLVIGTGKKITLECSQTMGHDKMYWYQQDPGMELHLIHYSYGVNSTEKGDLSSESTVSRIRTEHFPLTLESARPSHTSQYLCAITGRWGAGTEAFFGQGTRLTVV.

This clone was seen only a few times. This sequence joins TRBV2 and TRBJ2-3, with 12 bases matching TRBD2. CDR1 and CDR2 from the germline V gene are SNHLY and FYNNEI. There are 16 residues in the CDR3. Germline trimming cut 4 bases from V and 2 bases from J; bases unmatched to any gene: 4. The CDR3 DNA sequence: TGTGCCAGCAGTGGGAGGACTAGCGGGGTCACAGATACGCAGTATTTT. It is translated as CASSGRTSGVTDTQYF.

This chain links TRBV2 with TRBJ2-1; 9 nucleotides agree with TRBD2. Germline V gene lookup returns CDR1 SNHLY and CDR2 FYNNEI. The CDR3 totals 17 residues. V gave up 6 bases and J gave up 3 bases; unmatched junction bases: 12. The CDR3 protein is CASSASLGRGGYNEQFF. The CDR3 bases are TGTGCCAGCAGCGCCTCCCTTGGGCGGGGGGGCTACAATGAGCAGTTCTTC.

This chain links TRBV18 with TRBJ1-5; possible D gene TRBD1, 5 bases. CDR3 length equals 14 residues. V shed 6 bases and J shed 5 bases, with 14 bases lying between them. From germline, CDR1 is KGHSH and CDR2 LQKENI. The CDR3 spells CASSLGTGDQPQHF. CDR3 coding DNA: TGTGCCAGCTCCCTAGGGACGGGTGATCAGCCCCAGCATTTT.

The chain is built from TRBV2 and TRBJ2-7, with 8 nucleotides matching TRBD1. V gave up 6 bases and J gave up 6 bases; unmatched junction bases: 10. CDR1 SNHLY and CDR2 FYNNEI come from the germline V gene. This CDR3 region has 14 residues. CDR3 region: CASRAGQASAEQYF. The DNA of the CDR3 is TGTGCCAGCAGGGCGGGACAGGCTAGCGCCGAGCAGTACTTC.